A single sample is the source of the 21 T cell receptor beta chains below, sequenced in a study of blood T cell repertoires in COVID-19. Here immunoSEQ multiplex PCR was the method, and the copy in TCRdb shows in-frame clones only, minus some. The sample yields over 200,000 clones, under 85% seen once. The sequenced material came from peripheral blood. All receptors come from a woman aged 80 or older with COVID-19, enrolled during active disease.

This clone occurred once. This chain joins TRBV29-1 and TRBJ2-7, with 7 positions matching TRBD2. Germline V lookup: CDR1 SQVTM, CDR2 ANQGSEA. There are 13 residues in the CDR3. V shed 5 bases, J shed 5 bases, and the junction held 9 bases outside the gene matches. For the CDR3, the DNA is TGCAGCGTTCCGGGGGGTGTGAGAGACGAGCAGTACTTC. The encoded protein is CSVPGGVRDEQYF.

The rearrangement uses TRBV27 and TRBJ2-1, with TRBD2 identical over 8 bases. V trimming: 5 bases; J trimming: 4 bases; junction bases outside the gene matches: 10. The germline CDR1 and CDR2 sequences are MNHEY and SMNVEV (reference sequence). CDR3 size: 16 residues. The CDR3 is CASSGSGVAGYNEQFF. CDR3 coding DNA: TGTGCCAGCAGTGGCTCTGGTGTAGCGGGGTACAATGAGCAGTTCTTC.

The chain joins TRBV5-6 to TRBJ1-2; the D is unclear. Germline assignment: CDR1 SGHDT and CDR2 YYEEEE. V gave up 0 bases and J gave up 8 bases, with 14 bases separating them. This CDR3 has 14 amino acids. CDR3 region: CASSLASSAIGYTF. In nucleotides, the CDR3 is TGTGCCAGCAGCTTGGCTAGTTCTGCTATCGGCTACACCTTC. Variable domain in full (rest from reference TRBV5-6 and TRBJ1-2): DAGVTQSPTHLIKTRGQQVTLRCSPKSGHDTVSWYQQALGQGPQFIFQYYEEEERQRGNFPDRFSGHQFPNYSSELNVNALLLGDSALYLCASSLASSAIGYTFGSGTRLTVV.

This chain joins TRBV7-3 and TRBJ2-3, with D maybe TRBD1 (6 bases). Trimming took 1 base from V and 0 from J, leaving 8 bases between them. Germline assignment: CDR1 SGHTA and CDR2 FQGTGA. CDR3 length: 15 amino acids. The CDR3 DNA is TGTGCCAGCAGCTTAAGGCAGGGGAGCACAGATACGCAGTATTTT. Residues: CASSLRQGSTDTQYF.

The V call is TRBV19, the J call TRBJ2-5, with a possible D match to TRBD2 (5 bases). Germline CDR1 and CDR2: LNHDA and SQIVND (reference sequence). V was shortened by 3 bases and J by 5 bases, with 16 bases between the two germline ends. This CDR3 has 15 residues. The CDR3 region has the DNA TGTGCCAGTAGTATTGGCGGAGTGGAGGTGGAGACCCAGTACTTC. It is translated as CASSIGGVEVETQYF.

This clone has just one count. The CDR3 bases are TGTGCCAGCAGCTTATCAACCGCGGCAGCCCATGTCGCCACTGAAGCTTTCTTT. Translating it yields CASSLSTAAAHVATEAFF. The chain employs TRBV7-8 and TRBJ1-1; D not resolved. CDR3 length: 18 amino acids. The germline V and J ends were trimmed by 2 bases and 4 bases, with 23 bases remaining between them. Germline V gene sequence: CDR1 SGHVS, CDR2 FQNEAQ.

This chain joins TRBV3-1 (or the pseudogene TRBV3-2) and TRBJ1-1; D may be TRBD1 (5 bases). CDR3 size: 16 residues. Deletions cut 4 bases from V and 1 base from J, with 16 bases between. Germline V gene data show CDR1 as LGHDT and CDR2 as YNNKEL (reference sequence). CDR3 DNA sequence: TGTGCCAGCAGCCTACGAGGTGTAGGGGAGAACACTGAAGCTTTCTTT. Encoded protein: CASSLRGVGENTEAFF.

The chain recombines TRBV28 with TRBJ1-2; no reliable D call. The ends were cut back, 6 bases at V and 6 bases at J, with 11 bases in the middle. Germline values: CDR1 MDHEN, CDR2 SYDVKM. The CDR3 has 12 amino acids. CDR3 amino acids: CASRRVADGYTF. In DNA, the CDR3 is TGTGCCAGCAGGCGAGTTGCGGATGGCTACACCTTC.

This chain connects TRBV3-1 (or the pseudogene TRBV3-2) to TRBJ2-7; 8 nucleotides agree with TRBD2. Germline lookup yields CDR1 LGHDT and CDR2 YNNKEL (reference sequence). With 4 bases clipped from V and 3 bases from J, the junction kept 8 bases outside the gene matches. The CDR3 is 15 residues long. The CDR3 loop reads CASSPSGLGLYEQYF. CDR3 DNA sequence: TGTGCCAGCAGCCCCTCGGGACTAGGGCTCTACGAGCAGTACTTC.

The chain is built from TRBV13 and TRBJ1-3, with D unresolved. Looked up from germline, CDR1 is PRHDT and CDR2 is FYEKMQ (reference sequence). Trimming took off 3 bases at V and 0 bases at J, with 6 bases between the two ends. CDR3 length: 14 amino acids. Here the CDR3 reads CASSLGSSGNTIYF. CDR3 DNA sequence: TGTGCCAGCAGCTTGGGCAGCTCTGGAAACACCATATATTTT.

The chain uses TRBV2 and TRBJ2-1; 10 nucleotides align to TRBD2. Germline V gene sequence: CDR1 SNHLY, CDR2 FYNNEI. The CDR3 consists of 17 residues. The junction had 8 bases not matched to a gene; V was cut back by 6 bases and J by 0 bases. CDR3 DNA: TGTGCCAGCAGCGCGACTAGCGGGCGAAGCTCCTACAATGAGCAGTTCTTC. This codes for CASSATSGRSSYNEQFF.

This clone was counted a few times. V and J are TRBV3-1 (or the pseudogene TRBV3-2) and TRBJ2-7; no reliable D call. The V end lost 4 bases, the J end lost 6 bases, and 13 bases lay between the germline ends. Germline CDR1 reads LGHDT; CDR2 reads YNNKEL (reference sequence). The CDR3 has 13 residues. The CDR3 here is CASSPGNDPEQYF. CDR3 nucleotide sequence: TGTGCCAGCAGCCCAGGCAACGATCCCGAGCAGTACTTC.

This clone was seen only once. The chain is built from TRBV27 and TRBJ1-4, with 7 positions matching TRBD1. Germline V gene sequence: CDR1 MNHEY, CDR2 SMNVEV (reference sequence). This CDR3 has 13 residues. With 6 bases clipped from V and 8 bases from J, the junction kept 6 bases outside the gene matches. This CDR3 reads CASRHGQAEKLFF. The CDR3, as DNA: TGTGCCAGCAGACATGGACAGGCGGAAAAACTGTTTTTT.

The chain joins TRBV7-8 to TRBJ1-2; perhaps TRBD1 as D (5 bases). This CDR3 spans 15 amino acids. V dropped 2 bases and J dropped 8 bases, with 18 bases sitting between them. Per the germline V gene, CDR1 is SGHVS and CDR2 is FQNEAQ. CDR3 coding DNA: TGTGCCAGCAGCTTAACAGGACGGACGTCGTTGGGCTACACCTTC. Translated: CASSLTGRTSLGYTF. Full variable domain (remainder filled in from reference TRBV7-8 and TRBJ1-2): GAGVSQSPRYKVAKRGQDVALRCDPISGHVSLFWYQQALGQGPEFLTYFQNEAQLDKSGLPSDRFFAERPEGSVSTLKIQRTQQEDSAVYLCASSLTGRTSLGYTFGSGTRLTVV.

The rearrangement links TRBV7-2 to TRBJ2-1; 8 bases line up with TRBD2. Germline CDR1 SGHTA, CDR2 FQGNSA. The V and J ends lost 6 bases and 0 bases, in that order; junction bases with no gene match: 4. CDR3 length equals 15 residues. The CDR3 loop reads CASRTSGSSYNEQFF. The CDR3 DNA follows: TGTGCCAGCAGGACCAGCGGGAGCTCCTACAATGAGCAGTTCTTC.

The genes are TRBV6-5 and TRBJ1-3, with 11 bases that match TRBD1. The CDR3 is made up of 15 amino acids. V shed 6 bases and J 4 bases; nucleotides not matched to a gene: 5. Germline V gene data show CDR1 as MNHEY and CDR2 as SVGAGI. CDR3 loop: CASRGTGGEGNTIYF. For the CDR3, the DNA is TGTGCCAGCAGAGGGACAGGGGGGGAAGGAAACACCATATATTTT.

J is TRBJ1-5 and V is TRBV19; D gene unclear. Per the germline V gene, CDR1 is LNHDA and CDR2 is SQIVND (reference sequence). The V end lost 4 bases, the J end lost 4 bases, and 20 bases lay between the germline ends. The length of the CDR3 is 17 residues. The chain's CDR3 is CASSNSRLGSENQPQHF. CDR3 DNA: TGTGCCAGTAGTAACAGCCGGTTGGGCTCTGAGAATCAGCCCCAGCATTTT.

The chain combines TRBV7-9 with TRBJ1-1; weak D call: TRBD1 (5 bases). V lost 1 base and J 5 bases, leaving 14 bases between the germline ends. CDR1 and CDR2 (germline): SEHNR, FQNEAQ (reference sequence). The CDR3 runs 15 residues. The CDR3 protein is CASSLGSRGGTEAFF. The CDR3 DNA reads TGTGCCAGCAGCTTAGGTTCACGGGGGGGAACTGAAGCTTTCTTT.

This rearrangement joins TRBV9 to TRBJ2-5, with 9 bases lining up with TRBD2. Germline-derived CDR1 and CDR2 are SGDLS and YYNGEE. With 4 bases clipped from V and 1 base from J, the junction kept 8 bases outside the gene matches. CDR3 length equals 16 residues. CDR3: CASSPGAGGRQETQYF. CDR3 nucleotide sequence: TGTGCCAGCAGCCCGGGGGCGGGGGGGCGCCAAGAGACCCAGTACTTC.

This CDR3 is CASSKGRGTLGYEQYF. Here the CDR3 DNA reads TGTGCCAGCAGCAAAGGAAGGGGCACCCTAGGCTACGAGCAGTACTTC. The J gene is TRBJ2-7, the V gene TRBV21-1; no check of the table's D call, TRBD1, against the DNA was made. TRBV21-1 constitutes a pseudogene. The CDR3 extends over 16 amino acids.

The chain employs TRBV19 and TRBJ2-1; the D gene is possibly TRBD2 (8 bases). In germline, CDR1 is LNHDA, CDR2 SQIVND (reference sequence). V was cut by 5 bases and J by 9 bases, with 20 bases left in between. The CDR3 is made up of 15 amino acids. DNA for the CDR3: TGTGCCAGTAGTCGGGGGGGGGACAGTAACTCTGAGCAGTTCTTC. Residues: CASSRGGDSNSEQFF.